This T cell receptor beta chain was found in a study of radiotherapy plus CTLA-4 blockade in lung cancer. About the study: Among patients, over 15% showed objective responses, and 30% to 40% had disease control.

The V end was cut by 3 bases, the J end by 6 bases, with 20 bases between. CDR3 length: 17 residues. Germline CDR1 is MNHEY and CDR2 is SMNVEV (reference sequence). Points on this clone: The antigen remains unidentified.

General observations from the study: The study found tumor-derived TCR clones expanded in blood after radiotherapy plus ipilimumab.

Profiling relied on immunoSEQ multiplex PCR, and the TCRdb table lists in-frame clones only, not all of them. The sample lists tens of thousands of clones, 77% occurring once. The sample in question was peripheral blood, obtained from a patient treated with radiotherapy plus ipilimumab. The TCR sequence derives from a human donor with non-small cell lung cancer who had a complete response to radiotherapy plus ipilimumab. The chain is built from TRBV27 and TRBJ1-4; tentative D call: TRBD1 (6 bases). CDR3 region: CASSFWGAGVRDEKLFF. The CDR3 DNA sequence: TGTGCCAGCAGTTTCTGGGGGGCGGGGGTACGGGATGAAAAACTGTTTTTT.